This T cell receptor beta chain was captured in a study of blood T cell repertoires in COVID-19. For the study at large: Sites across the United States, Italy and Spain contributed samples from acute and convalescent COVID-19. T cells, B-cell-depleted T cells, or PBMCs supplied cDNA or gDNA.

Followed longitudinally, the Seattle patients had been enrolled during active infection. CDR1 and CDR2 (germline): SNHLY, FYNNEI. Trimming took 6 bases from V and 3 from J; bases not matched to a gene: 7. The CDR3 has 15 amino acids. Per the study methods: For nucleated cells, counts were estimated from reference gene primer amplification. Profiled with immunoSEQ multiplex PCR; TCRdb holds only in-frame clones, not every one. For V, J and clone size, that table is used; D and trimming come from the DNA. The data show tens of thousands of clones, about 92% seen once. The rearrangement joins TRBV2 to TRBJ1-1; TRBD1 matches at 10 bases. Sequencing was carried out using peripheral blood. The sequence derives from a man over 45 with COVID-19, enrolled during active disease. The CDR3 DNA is TGTGCCAGCAGGAAGACAGGGGGCCAGGACACTGAAGCTTTCTTT. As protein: CASRKTGGQDTEAFF.